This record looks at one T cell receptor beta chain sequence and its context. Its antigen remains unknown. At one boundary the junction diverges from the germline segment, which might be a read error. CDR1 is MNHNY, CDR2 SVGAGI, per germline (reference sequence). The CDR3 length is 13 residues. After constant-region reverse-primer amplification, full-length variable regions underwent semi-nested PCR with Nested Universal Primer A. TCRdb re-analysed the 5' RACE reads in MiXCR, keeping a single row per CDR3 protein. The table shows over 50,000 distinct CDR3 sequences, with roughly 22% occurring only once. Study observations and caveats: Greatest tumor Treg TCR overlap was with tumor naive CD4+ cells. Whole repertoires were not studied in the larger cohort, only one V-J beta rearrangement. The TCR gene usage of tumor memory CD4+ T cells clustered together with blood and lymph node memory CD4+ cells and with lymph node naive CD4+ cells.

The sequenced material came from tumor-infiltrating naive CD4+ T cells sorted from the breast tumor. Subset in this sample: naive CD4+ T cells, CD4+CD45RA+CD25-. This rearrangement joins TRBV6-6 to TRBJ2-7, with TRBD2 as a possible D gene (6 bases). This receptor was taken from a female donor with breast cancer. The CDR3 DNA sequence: TGTGCCAGCAGTTACAGACGGGAGTCCGAGCAGTACTTT. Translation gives CASSYRRESEQYF.